Many counts were recorded for the clone carrying this TCR beta chain. Its antigen is not known. The V and J ends lost 2 bases and 3 bases respectively, with 20 bases between them. CDR3 length equals 17 residues. Germline assignment: CDR1 MNHEY and CDR2 SVGAGI. Diagnoses rested on clinical symptoms, serum thyroxine and TRAb, thyroid ultrasound and orbital computed tomography. The CDR3 regions of TCR beta were amplified from RNA transcripts. The TCR CDR3 first-round RT-PCR relied on the HTBI primer set. TCRdb analysed the multiplex PCR reads with MiXCR anew, one entry per CDR3 protein. The sample records some 600,000 distinct CDR3 sequences, about 15% being singletons. The sample is drawn from a study of T cells in Graves' hyperthyroidism and ophthalmopathy. Whole-study findings and limits: Peripheral blood also featured most of the thyroid clonotypes expanded above 0.001.

The sequencing sample was made of blood. The chain has TRBV6-5 and TRBJ2-7; perhaps TRBD1 as D (7 bases). The source of this sequence is a woman in her 30s with Graves' hyperthyroidism that later progressed to Graves' ophthalmopathy. In nucleotides, the CDR3 is TGTGCCAGCAGTTACGCCCGGGTTACAGGGGAGGTCTACGAGCAGTACTTC. Translated, it gives CASSYARVTGEVYEQYF.